These T cell receptor beta chains were read from a single sample in a study of vaccination and CD4 T cells after COVID-19. In TCRdb, the PCR reads were re-called with MiXCR into one record per CDR3 protein. Among more than 15,000 distinct CDR3 sequences, around 45% were seen once, and the ten largest hold about 5.7%. For these receptors, no antigen is known. Sample: CD4+ T cells from blood, cultured in vitro, taken before SARS-CoV-2 vaccination. These receptors came from a human donor who had recovered from COVID-19. CDR3s include the opening cysteine and the closing phenylalanine or tryptophan. The D gene is left open where the match is weak. Size values are once, few and many counts, or a class for expanded clones, and some rows have none.

V	D	J	size	CDR3	DNA
TRBV2	-	TRBJ1-1	-	CASSEVEAEAFF	TGTGCCAGCAGTGAGGTGGAGGCTGAAGCTTTCTTT
TRBV7-8	-	TRBJ2-3	few	CASSAFTAGAGYTDTQYF	TGTGCCAGCAGCGCGTTTACGGCAGGCGCGGGCTACACAGATACGCAGTATTTT
TRBV20-1	-	TRBJ1-1	-	CSARDLRTSTSEAFF	TGCAGTGCTAGAGATTTAAGGACATCCACCTCTGAAGCTTTCTTT
TRBV6-5	-	TRBJ1-5	-	CASSYVDSNQPQHF	TGTGCCAGCAGTTACGTGGATAGCAATCAGCCCCAGCATTTT
TRBV7-2	-	TRBJ2-3	-	CASSLVPRTDTQYF	TGTGCCAGCAGCTTAGTCCCCCGCACAGATACGCAGTATTTT
TRBV19	TRBD2	TRBJ2-1	few	CASTTAAGTAPNEQFF	TGTGCCAGTACCACCGCAGCGGGGACTGCACCTAATGAGCAGTTCTTC
TRBV6-2/TRBV6-3	-	TRBJ1-1	-	CASRLRGTDTEAFF	TGTGCCAGCAGATTACGGGGAACAGACACTGAAGCTTTCTTT
TRBV20-1	TRBD1	TRBJ2-1	few	CSARDPWTGKNEQFF	TGCAGTGCTAGAGATCCCTGGACAGGGAAGAATGAGCAGTTCTTC
TRBV20-1	TRBD1	TRBJ1-2	-	CSAITGTGEWGYTF	TGCAGTGCCATTACAGGGACAGGGGAGTGGGGCTACACCTTC
TRBV30	-	TRBJ1-6	-	CAWTQGPNSPLHF	TGTGCCTGGACACAGGGCCCGAATTCACCCCTCCACTTT
TRBV7-8	-	TRBJ1-1	-	CASGQTDSGNTEAFF	TGTGCCAGCGGCCAAACCGACAGTGGGAACACTGAAGCTTTCTTT
TRBV7-9	TRBD1	TRBJ2-7	-	CASSLHKGAEQYF	TGTGCCAGCAGCTTACACAAGGGGGCCGAGCAGTACTTC
TRBV7-3	-	TRBJ2-3	few	CASSFTRDGTDTQYF	TGTGCCAGCAGCTTTACACGGGACGGGACAGATACGCAGTATTTT
TRBV7-2	-	TRBJ2-5	-	CASSLGVGLRETQYF	TGTGCCAGCAGCTTAGGGGTCGGTTTACGGGAGACCCAGTACTTC
TRBV28	-	TRBJ2-3	-	CASSLVEVDTQYF	TGTGCCAGCAGTTTAGTAGAGGTAGATACGCAGTATTTT
TRBV7-8	-	TRBJ1-2	-	CASSPRGRGNYGYTF	TGTGCCAGCAGCCCACGTGGTAGGGGGAACTATGGCTACACCTTC
TRBV24-1	-	TRBJ2-3	-	CATKVRDPGSDTQYF	TGTGCCACTAAAGTGCGGGACCCTGGGTCAGATACGCAGTATTTT
TRBV6-2/TRBV6-3	TRBD1	TRBJ1-2	few	CASSRDSDASGYTF	TGTGCCAGCAGCCGGGACAGCGATGCGTCGGGCTACACCTTC
TRBV20-1	-	TRBJ1-4	-	CSAREMIGNEKLFF	TGCAGTGCTAGAGAAATGATCGGTAATGAAAAACTGTTTTTT
TRBV7-2	-	TRBJ1-6	few	CASSLFRFPNSPLHF	TGTGCCAGCAGCCTGTTCCGCTTCCCTAATTCACCCCTCCACTTT
TRBV20-1	-	TRBJ2-5	-	CSARDLVQGETQYF	TGCAGTGCTAGAGATCTCGTGCAGGGGGAGACCCAGTACTTC
TRBV7-2	TRBD1	TRBJ1-2	few	CASSLGQGAGYTF	TGTGCCAGCAGCTTGGGGCAGGGGGCGGGCTACACCTTC
TRBV20-1	-	TRBJ2-5	few	CSARSATQQETQYF	TGCAGTGCTAGGAGTGCGACTCAGCAAGAGACCCAGTACTTC
TRBV11-2	-	TRBJ2-3	-	CASSTRGGGLTDTQYF	TGTGCCAGCAGCACCCGTGGTGGGGGGCTCACAGATACGCAGTATTTT
TRBV27	-	TRBJ2-3	-	CASSPRSFEAQYF	TGTGCCAGCAGTCCTCGAAGTTTCGAGGCGCAGTATTTT
TRBV24-1	-	TRBJ2-3	-	CATRSAGGESGSLRDTQYF	TGTGCCACCAGGAGTGCAGGGGGCGAAAGCGGGAGTCTAAGGGATACGCAGTATTTT
TRBV19	-	TRBJ1-1	few	CASSQQGFLPGNTEAFF	TGTGCCAGTAGCCAACAGGGCTTCCTTCCGGGGAACACTGAAGCTTTCTTT
TRBV27	-	TRBJ2-2	-	CASSQRTAVARTGELFF	TGTGCCAGCAGTCAGCGGACAGCCGTCGCGAGAACCGGGGAGCTGTTTTTT
TRBV6-1	-	TRBJ2-5	-	CASTRDSSGKTQYF	TGTGCCAGCACCCGGGACTCTTCTGGGAAGACCCAGTACTTC
TRBV2	TRBD1	TRBJ2-2	-	CASSPRQGAGTGELFF	TGTGCCAGCAGCCCGAGACAGGGGGCGGGCACCGGGGAGCTGTTTTTT
TRBV7-2	-	TRBJ2-7	-	CASSLGPKTGSKVHF	TGTGCCAGCAGCTTAGGTCCTAAAACGGGGAGCAAGGTGCACTTC
TRBV24-1	-	TRBJ1-5	few	CATSPPGPGNQPQHF	TGTGCCACCAGTCCACCGGGACCGGGCAATCAGCCCCAGCATTTT